Listed here are 10 T cell receptor beta chains from one sample, sequenced in a study of shared clonotypes between healthy human individuals. Sequencing used immunoSEQ multiplex PCR; TCRdb keeps in-frame clones, though not all of them. The sample includes more than 450,000 clones, 79% of them seen just once. The material sequenced was PBMCs. These receptors came from a woman aged 40 to 50 in good health. Some clones in this sample may be carry-over from other donors' samples.

This clone was picked up a small number of times. The J gene is TRBJ2-4, the V gene TRBV14; D is undetermined. This CDR3 comprises 15 residues. Germline V gives CDR1 SGHDN, CDR2 FVKESK. V was shortened by 2 bases and J by 0 bases, with 8 bases between the two germline ends. The CDR3 here is CASSQIIGAKNIQYF. The CDR3, as DNA: TGTGCCAGCAGCCAAATAATAGGAGCCAAAAACATTCAGTACTTC.

The table lists this clone with a count of one. The CDR3 loop reads CASSPWEGQASYTF. CDR3 coding DNA: TGTGCCAGCAGCCCTTGGGAGGGTCAGGCTAGCTACACCTTC. The chain carries TRBV28 and TRBJ1-2, with no clear D. This CDR3 has 14 residues. Germline CDR1 MDHEN, CDR2 SYDVKM. V lost 6 bases and J lost 9, with 20 bases in between.

The CDR3 coding sequence is TGCGCCAGCAGCTTTGAGGGGCCAGATACGCAGTATTTT. It yields the protein CASSFEGPDTQYF. The rearrangement links TRBV5-1 to TRBJ2-3; D might be TRBD1 or TRBD2, each matching 5 bases. Germline V gives CDR1 SGHRS, CDR2 YFSETQ. V shed 2 bases and J shed 4 bases, with 8 bases lying between them. The CDR3 sequence is 13 residues long.

The chain carries TRBV5-4 and TRBJ2-2; 9 nucleotides align to TRBD2. Germline V gene sequence: CDR1 SGHNT, CDR2 YYREEE (reference sequence). The CDR3 totals 14 residues. The V segment lost 4 bases and the J segment 8 bases; nucleotides outside the gene matches: 6. The CDR3 nucleotides read TGTGCCAGCAGCCCTGGGACTAGCAAAGGGGAGCTGTTTTTT. It codes for CASSPGTSKGELFF.

The rearrangement uses TRBV7-9 and TRBJ2-1, with 10 bases lining up with TRBD2. Germline values: CDR1 SEHNR, CDR2 FQNEAQ (reference sequence). Unmatched junction bases numbered 5, after V lost 0 bases and J lost 6 bases. The CDR3 length is 16 residues. CDR3 protein: CASSLASSGRTNEQFF. The CDR3 DNA follows: TGTGCCAGCAGCTTAGCGTCTAGCGGGAGAACCAATGAGCAGTTCTTC.

The chain carries TRBV28 and TRBJ1-5, with D possibly being TRBD1 (5 bases). The CDR3 consists of 15 residues. Germline-derived CDR1 and CDR2 are MDHEN and SYDVKM. The V end was cut by 5 bases, the J end by 0 bases, with 11 bases between. For the CDR3, the DNA is TGTGCCAGCAGTCACCAGGGATATAGCAATCAGCCCCAGCATTTT. Residues: CASSHQGYSNQPQHF.

Concerning this clone: At the DNA level, this CDR3 is encoded by other sequences in the same sample as well. The chain recombines TRBV7-2 with TRBJ2-5; 7 positions match TRBD1. CDR3 size: 14 residues. Germline V CDR1 and CDR2: SGHTA, FQGNSA. V was pared by 4 bases and J by 2 bases, with 4 bases of the junction left unmatched. In DNA form, the CDR3 reads TGTGCCAGCAGCTCCGACAGGGTTCAAGAGACCCAGTACTTC. Residues: CASSSDRVQETQYF.

This sequence joins TRBV7-2 and TRBJ2-7; weak D call: TRBD2 (6 bases). This CDR3 has 16 amino acids. V was shortened by 8 bases and J by 5 bases, with 25 bases between the two germline ends. CDR1 SGHTA and CDR2 FQGNSA come from the germline V gene. Written as DNA, the CDR3 is TGTGCCAGCGCCCCCGATAGCGGTCCGGGGTTCCACGAGCAGTACTTC. Translation: CASAPDSGPGFHEQYF.

The chain carries TRBV6-1 and TRBJ2-1, with TRBD2 matching 10 bases. The CDR3 loop spans 20 amino acids. Trimming took 2 bases from V and 9 from J; bases not matched to a gene: 22. Germline V lookup: CDR1 MNHNS, CDR2 SASEGT. DNA for the CDR3: TGTGCCAGCAGTGAATTCCGGGACAGCCCTAGCGGGAGTGGTCGGACTGAGCAGTTCTTC. Translated, it gives CASSEFRDSPSGSGRTEQFF.

This clone was seen more than once but under ten times. The chain combines TRBV5-4 with TRBJ1-1; D remains unclear. Trimming left V 4 bases short and J 1 base short, with 11 bases between. Germline values: CDR1 SGHNT, CDR2 YYREEE (reference sequence). CDR3 length: 14 residues. The chain's CDR3 is CASSPGRPNTEAFF. The CDR3 nucleotides are TGTGCCAGCAGCCCGGGCAGGCCGAACACTGAAGCTTTCTTT.